The sequence of this T cell receptor beta chain was determined in a study of blood T cell repertoires in COVID-19. Original methodology: Amplification of reference gene primers provided the estimated nucleated cell counts. This table comes from immunoSEQ multiplex PCR, and its TCRdb copy is limited to in-frame clones, with some not included. V and J calls and clone size follow that table, whereas D and trimming were derived from the DNA. The table has under 250,000 clones, about four fifths seen once. The germline V gene has CDR1 SGHDN and CDR2 FVKESK. With 6 bases clipped from V and 4 bases from J, the junction kept 8 bases outside the gene matches. This CDR3 is built from 15 residues.

This TCR was sampled from a woman aged 40 to 50 with acute COVID-19. The chain employs TRBV14 and TRBJ2-1, with TRBD1 matching over 8 bases. The specimen sequenced was PBMCs or T cells enriched from blood (not recorded which). CDR3 in DNA: TGTGCCAGCAGACCCCGACAGGGGACATACAATGAGCAGTTCTTC. Encoded protein: CASRPRQGTYNEQFF. The entire variable domain, with the rest obtained from reference TRBV14 and TRBJ2-1, is as follows: EAGVTQFPSHSVIEKGQTVTLRCDPISGHDNLYWYRRVMGKEIKFLLHFVKESKQDESGMPNNRFLAERTGGTYSTLKVQPAELEDSGVYFCASRPRQGTYNEQFFGPGTRLTVL.